A selection of T cell receptor beta chains follows, all from one sample in a study of cytomegalovirus exposure and HLA in healthy donors. Using immunoSEQ multiplex PCR, the repertoire was profiled, and TCRdb retains in-frame clones only, with some absent. The sample contains about 160,000 clones, 81% of which appear only once. Sequenced material: PBMCs. These receptors were collected from a woman aged 50 to 60 in good health and CMV-seronegative. The CDR3 runs from the conserved cysteine through the conserved F or W. D genes are given only for firm matches. The listing skips clone size in some rows; elsewhere it reads once, few, many or a size class.

clone_size d_call j_call cdr3_length v_call cdr3_aa cdr3_nt
NA NA TRBJ1-2 15 TRBV28 CASSPPTGTPYGYTF TGTGCCAGCAGTCCTCCGACAGGAACTCCCTATGGCTACACCTTC
NA TRBD1 TRBJ1-2 15 TRBV4-1 CASSQDRGQGGGYTF TGCGCCAGCAGCCAAGACCGCGGACAGGGCGGTGGCTACACCTTC
NA NA TRBJ2-3 17 TRBV5-1 CASSLVESGGPTDTQYF TGCGCCAGCAGCTTGGTTGAGTCGGGGGGCCCCACAGATACGCAGTATTTT
NA NA TRBJ1-2 14 TRBV19 CASSIGGNNYGYTF TGTGCCAGTAGTATAGGCGGCAACAACTATGGCTACACCTTC
NA TRBD1 TRBJ1-1 13 TRBV6-6 CASSWTGYPEAFF TGTGCCAGCAGCTGGACAGGGTACCCTGAAGCTTTCTTT
few TRBD2 TRBJ2-1 16 TRBV6-1 CASRELAGSQYNEQFF TGTGCCAGCAGGGAACTAGCGGGGTCCCAATACAATGAGCAGTTCTTC
NA NA TRBJ2-2 15 TRBV7-2 CASSLSLLNTGELFF TGTGCCAGCAGCTTAAGCCTATTGAACACCGGGGAGCTGTTTTTT
NA TRBD2 TRBJ2-7 15 TRBV5-1 CASSFESGVTNEQYF TGCGCCAGCAGCTTCGAGAGCGGGGTCACTAACGAGCAGTACTTC
few NA TRBJ2-5 14 TRBV5-1 CASSSRASQETQYF TGCGCCAGCAGCTCCCGAGCGAGCCAAGAGACCCAGTACTTC
NA NA TRBJ2-1 17 TRBV12-5 CASGLSSGWRENNEQFF TGTGCTAGTGGTTTGTCCTCCGGGTGGCGCGAGAACAATGAGCAGTTCTTC
NA NA TRBJ1-2 16 TRBV7-2 CASSLNPEGSNYGYTF TGTGCCAGCAGCCTCAACCCGGAGGGTTCCAACTATGGCTACACCTTC
once NA TRBJ1-4 14 TRBV7-2 CASSRFATNEKLFF TGTGCCAGCTCCAGATTTGCAACTAATGAAAAACTGTTTTTT
NA NA TRBJ1-4 13 TRBV4-3 CASSQALREKLFF TGCGCCAGCAGCCAAGCTCTCAGGGAAAAACTGTTTTTT
medium-sized TRBD1 TRBJ2-1 15 TRBV4-3 CASSQDGTGYNEQFF TGCGCCAGCAGCCAAGATGGGACAGGGTACAATGAGCAGTTCTTC
few NA TRBJ2-3 15 TRBV9 CASSVALAGTDTQYF TGTGCCAGCAGCGTAGCTTTAGCGGGCACAGATACGCAGTATTTT
NA TRBD1 TRBJ1-4 15 TRBV2 CASSVDRGTNEKLFF TGTGCCAGCAGTGTGGACAGGGGGACTAATGAAAAACTGTTTTTT
NA NA TRBJ1-4 15 TRBV7-2 CASSWAVGGDEKLFF TGTGCCAGCAGCTGGGCCGTAGGGGGTGATGAAAAACTGTTTTTT
NA TRBD2 TRBJ2-2 16 TRBV2 CASSLVTSGSTGELFF TGTGCCAGCAGTTTAGTGACTAGCGGGAGCACCGGGGAGCTGTTTTTT
NA NA TRBJ2-7 15 TRBV7-3 CASSLRRNRTYEQYF TGTGCCAGCAGCTTAAGGCGGAACCGGACCTACGAGCAGTACTTC
NA NA TRBJ1-1 13 TRBV6-6 CASSQQRRTEAFF TGTGCCAGCAGTCAACAAAGGAGGACTGAAGCTTTCTTT
NA NA TRBJ1-5 13 TRBV2 CASTRQTNQPQHF TGTGCCAGCACGCGACAGACTAATCAGCCCCAGCATTTT
NA NA TRBJ1-2 13 TRBV6-1 CASSYLGSYGYTF TGTGCCAGCAGTTATTTGGGCAGCTATGGCTACACCTTC
NA NA TRBJ1-4 15 TRBV27 CASSSPGGTNEKLFF TGTGCCAGCAGTTCCCCGGGGGGGACTAATGAAAAACTGTTTTTT
NA TRBD1 TRBJ1-4 16 TRBV19 CASSLGTGLTNEKLFF TGTGCCAGTAGTCTCGGGACAGGCCTAACTAATGAAAAACTGTTTTTT
NA NA TRBJ2-7 15 TRBV6-5 CASSYDPRGAFEQYF TGTGCCAGCAGTTACGATCCCCGTGGGGCATTCGAGCAGTACTTC
NA NA TRBJ1-2 15 TRBV19 CASSITDGNLFGYTF TGTGCCAGTAGTATTACCGACGGGAATCTCTTCGGCTACACCTTC
NA TRBD1 TRBJ1-3 16 TRBV5-1 CASSWVGGTEGDTIYF TGCGCCAGCAGCTGGGTCGGCGGGACAGAAGGCGACACCATATATTTT
NA NA TRBJ2-7 15 TRBV9 CASSPRGDFFYEQYF TGTGCCAGCAGCCCCCGCGGGGACTTTTTCTACGAGCAGTACTTC
NA TRBD1 TRBJ2-1 15 TRBV5-1 CASSKGQGSYNEQFF TGCGCCAGCAGCAAGGGACAGGGGTCCTACAATGAGCAGTTCTTC
NA TRBD1 TRBJ1-3 16 TRBV4-1 CASSQQTGVSGNTIYF TGCGCCAGCAGCCAACAAACAGGGGTCTCTGGAAACACCATATATTTT
few TRBD1 TRBJ1-6 14 TRBV5-6 CASSRDRVPSPLHF TGTGCCAGTAGCCGGGACAGGGTACCTTCACCCCTCCACTTT
once TRBD1 TRBJ1-5 15 TRBV6-6 CASSWGQGGNQPQHF TGTGCCAGCAGTTGGGGACAGGGAGGGAATCAGCCCCAGCATTTT
NA TRBD2 TRBJ2-7 16 TRBV4-2 CASSQEPGLALGEQYF TGTGCCAGCAGCCAAGAACCGGGACTAGCGTTGGGCGAGCAGTACTTC
once NA TRBJ1-1 14 TRBV7-2 CASSFPRENTEAFF TGTGCCAGCAGCTTCCCCAGGGAGAACACTGAAGCTTTCTTT
NA TRBD2 TRBJ2-5 15 TRBV6-5 CASSYPGLAGETQYF TGTGCCAGCAGTTACCCGGGACTAGCGGGAGAGACCCAGTACTTC
NA TRBD2 TRBJ2-3 16 TRBV9 CASSATSGRATDTQYF TGTGCCAGCAGCGCGACTAGCGGGAGGGCAACAGATACGCAGTATTTT
NA NA TRBJ2-1 15 TRBV18 CASSRSDGSYNEQFF TGTGCCAGCTCACGTAGCGATGGTTCCTACAATGAGCAGTTCTTC
NA TRBD2 TRBJ2-5 15 TRBV5-4 CASSSRLAGKETQYF TGTGCCAGCAGCTCTAGACTAGCGGGAAAAGAGACCCAGTACTTC
NA NA TRBJ2-6 17 TRBV4-1 CASSLTETVSGANVLTF TGCGCCAGCAGCCTAACGGAGACAGTCTCTGGGGCCAACGTCCTGACTTTC
NA NA TRBJ2-1 14 TRBV12-2 CASRPTSLYNEQFF TGTGCAAGTCGCCCGACTAGCCTTTACAATGAGCAGTTCTTC